This is a list of T cell receptor beta chains from one sample in a study of blood T cell repertoires in COVID-19. Profiled with immunoSEQ multiplex PCR; TCRdb holds only in-frame clones, not every one. The sample has some 240,000 clones; around 84% are singletons. What was sequenced was PBMCs or T cells enriched from blood (not recorded which). The receptors stem from a woman in her forties or fifties who had been exposed to COVID-19. The CDR3 runs from the conserved cysteine through the conserved F or W. A D gene is named only where the DNA matches it firmly. A row's size may be missing; if present it is once, few, many or a size class.

clone size: .
J gene: TRBJ2-2
V gene: TRBV10-2
D gene: TRBD2
CDR3 protein: CASSEPRGVNTGELFF
CDR3 DNA: TGCGCCAGCAGTGAGCCGCGGGGGGTGAACACCGGGGAGCTGTTTTTT

clone size: once
J gene: TRBJ2-1
V gene: TRBV7-6
D gene: TRBD2
CDR3 protein: CASSFPRFSGGEYNEQFF
CDR3 DNA: TGTGCCAGCAGCTTCCCGAGATTCAGCGGGGGGGAGTACAATGAGCAGTTCTTC

clone size: .
J gene: TRBJ2-7
V gene: TRBV7-6
D gene: .
CDR3 protein: CASSKDSSYEQYF
CDR3 DNA: TGTGCCAGCAGCAAAGACAGTTCCTACGAGCAGTACTTC

clone size: .
J gene: TRBJ1-1
V gene: TRBV12-3/TRBV12-4
D gene: .
CDR3 protein: CASRQSGIEAFF
CDR3 DNA: TGTGCCAGCAGGCAAAGCGGGATTGAAGCTTTCTTT

clone size: .
J gene: TRBJ1-1
V gene: TRBV5-1
D gene: .
CDR3 protein: CASSSGQMNTEAFF
CDR3 DNA: TGCGCCAGCAGCTCCGGACAGATGAACACTGAAGCTTTCTTT

clone size: .
J gene: TRBJ1-3
V gene: TRBV7-9
D gene: .
CDR3 protein: CASSVGTTGNTIYF
CDR3 DNA: TGTGCCAGCAGCGTAGGGACAACTGGAAACACCATATATTTT

clone size: .
J gene: TRBJ1-4
V gene: TRBV7-9
D gene: TRBD1
CDR3 protein: CASSLVGQGAEKLFF
CDR3 DNA: TGTGCCAGCAGCCTGGTGGGGCAGGGGGCTGAAAAACTGTTTTTT

clone size: .
J gene: TRBJ2-6
V gene: TRBV3-1/TRBV3-2
D gene: .
CDR3 protein: CASSQDRAGQLSSGANVLTF
CDR3 DNA: TGTGCCAGCAGCCAAGATAGGGCGGGACAGCTAAGCTCTGGGGCCAACGTCCTGACTTTC

clone size: .
J gene: TRBJ1-2
V gene: TRBV7-8
D gene: .
CDR3 protein: CASSLAGGGSPNYGYTF
CDR3 DNA: TGTGCCAGCAGCTTAGCCGGGGGGGGCAGCCCTAACTATGGCTACACCTTC

clone size: .
J gene: TRBJ1-1
V gene: TRBV28
D gene: .
CDR3 protein: CASSLGGHTEAFF
CDR3 DNA: TGTGCCAGCAGCCTGGGGGGGCACACTGAAGCTTTCTTT